The rows below give T cell receptor beta chains drawn from one sample of a study of PD-1 blockade in classical Hodgkin lymphoma. Libraries were prepared by immunoSEQ multiplex PCR; TCRdb keeps only in-frame clonotypes and omits some of them. The sample has 4,500 to 5,000 clones, approximately 72% seen once. Here the sequenced sample was peripheral blood mononuclear cells (PBMCs), taken before the second cycle of nivolumab. Receptor source: a human donor with classical Hodgkin lymphoma. Both conserved end residues are part of each CDR3. Fields, in order: CDR3 DNA, CDR3 protein, J gene, V gene, D gene, clone size. D genes are given only for firm matches. Clone size is shown for a subset of rows, as once, few, many or a class of expanded clone.

CDR3nt: TGTGCCAGCAGCTTAGAGGGGGGTTGGTCGGGTGAGCAGTACTTC; CDR3aa: CASSLEGGWSGEQYF; j_gene: TRBJ2-7; v_gene: TRBV7-2; d_gene: NA; abundance: few
CDR3nt: TGTGCCAGCAGTTCTCAGACACTGAGCACAGATACGCAGTATTTT; CDR3aa: CASSSQTLSTDTQYF; j_gene: TRBJ2-3; v_gene: TRBV27; d_gene: NA; abundance: NA
CDR3nt: TGTGCCAGTAGTTGGAAGGTGTTTTCTGGGGCCAACGTCCTGACTTTC; CDR3aa: CASSWKVFSGANVLTF; j_gene: TRBJ2-6; v_gene: TRBV19; d_gene: NA; abundance: NA
CDR3nt: TGTGCCAGCTTCCGACTAGCGCCTACCGGGGAGCTGTTTTTT; CDR3aa: CASFRLAPTGELFF; j_gene: TRBJ2-2; v_gene: TRBV6-1; d_gene: TRBD2; abundance: NA
CDR3nt: TGTGCCAGCAGCTTAGCCCCCAAAATCTCCTACAATGAGCAGTTCTTC; CDR3aa: CASSLAPKISYNEQFF; j_gene: TRBJ2-1; v_gene: TRBV7-2; d_gene: NA; abundance: NA
CDR3nt: TGCGCCAGCAGCGAGCGGGGGGGCTACAATGAGCAGTTCTTC; CDR3aa: CASSERGGYNEQFF; j_gene: TRBJ2-1; v_gene: TRBV5-1; d_gene: TRBD2; abundance: NA
CDR3nt: TGTGCCAGCAGCCCACCCCTCGCTAGCGATAGCTACGAGCAGTACTTC; CDR3aa: CASSPPLASDSYEQYF; j_gene: TRBJ2-7; v_gene: TRBV7-9; d_gene: NA; abundance: NA
CDR3nt: TGTGCCAGCAGCCCCGGACAGCCAAACACCGGGGAGCTGTTTTTT; CDR3aa: CASSPGQPNTGELFF; j_gene: TRBJ2-2; v_gene: TRBV11-3; d_gene: NA; abundance: few
CDR3nt: TGTGCCTGGAGTGTTGGGGACTTCGCTAATGAAAAACTGTTTTTT; CDR3aa: CAWSVGDFANEKLFF; j_gene: TRBJ1-4; v_gene: TRBV30; d_gene: NA; abundance: few
CDR3nt: TGTGCCAGTTCTTGGACGGACTCACCCCTCCACTTT; CDR3aa: CASSWTDSPLHF; j_gene: TRBJ1-6; v_gene: TRBV19; d_gene: NA; abundance: few
CDR3nt: TGTGCCTGGAGGGGACAGGGTCACACCGGGGAGCTGTTTTTT; CDR3aa: CAWRGQGHTGELFF; j_gene: TRBJ2-2; v_gene: TRBV30; d_gene: TRBD1; abundance: NA
CDR3nt: TGTGCCAGCAGTGAAGGGGGTACGCCCCAGCATTTT; CDR3aa: CASSEGGTPQHF; j_gene: TRBJ1-5; v_gene: TRBV6-1; d_gene: NA; abundance: NA
CDR3nt: TGCGCCAGCAGCTTGCGACAGGGCTTGGCAGATACGCAGTATTTT; CDR3aa: CASSLRQGLADTQYF; j_gene: TRBJ2-3; v_gene: TRBV5-1; d_gene: TRBD1; abundance: NA
CDR3nt: TGTGCCAGCGGGACAGCGGCGAACTATGGCTACACCTTC; CDR3aa: CASGTAANYGYTF; j_gene: TRBJ1-2; v_gene: TRBV19; d_gene: TRBD1; abundance: NA
CDR3nt: TGTGCCAGCAGTTTATTATCAGGGTCGGGCGAAAAACTGTTTTTT; CDR3aa: CASSLLSGSGEKLFF; j_gene: TRBJ1-4; v_gene: TRBV28; d_gene: NA; abundance: NA
CDR3nt: TGTGCCAGCAGCTTGATCCAAACGGGATCTAGCACAGATACGCAGTATTTT; CDR3aa: CASSLIQTGSSTDTQYF; j_gene: TRBJ2-3; v_gene: TRBV5-6; d_gene: NA; abundance: NA
CDR3nt: TGTGCCAGCAGCTCTAGCGGGAGTAACTCCGGGGAGCTGTTTTTT; CDR3aa: CASSSSGSNSGELFF; j_gene: TRBJ2-2; v_gene: TRBV5-5; d_gene: TRBD2; abundance: NA
CDR3nt: TGTGCCAGCAGCCATGGACAGGGTCTTTCTGGAAACACCATATATTTT; CDR3aa: CASSHGQGLSGNTIYF; j_gene: TRBJ1-3; v_gene: TRBV7-6; d_gene: TRBD1; abundance: NA
CDR3nt: TGTGCCAGCAGTTTAAGGGGACACCCCACAGATACGCAGTTTTTT; CDR3aa: CASSLRGHPTDTQFF; j_gene: TRBJ2-3; v_gene: TRBV27; d_gene: NA; abundance: NA
CDR3nt: TGTGCCAGTAGATTTGTCACCGGGGAGCTGTTTTTT; CDR3aa: CASRFVTGELFF; j_gene: TRBJ2-2; v_gene: TRBV19; d_gene: NA; abundance: NA
CDR3nt: TGCGCCAGCAGTGACAGGTTTGGCTACGAGCAGTACTTC; CDR3aa: CASSDRFGYEQYF; j_gene: TRBJ2-7; v_gene: TRBV10-1; d_gene: NA; abundance: NA
CDR3nt: TGTGCCAGCAGCGTAGGGACTAGCGGGAGCCCGGGAGATACGCAGTATTTT; CDR3aa: CASSVGTSGSPGDTQYF; j_gene: TRBJ2-3; v_gene: TRBV5-4; d_gene: TRBD2; abundance: few
CDR3nt: TGTGCCACAGAGGGGGCCTACAATGAGCAGTTCTTC; CDR3aa: CATEGAYNEQFF; j_gene: TRBJ2-1; v_gene: TRBV10-3; d_gene: NA; abundance: NA
CDR3nt: TGTGCCAGCAGTCCTTCATCGGGGACAGCATACAATGAGCAGTTCTTC; CDR3aa: CASSPSSGTAYNEQFF; j_gene: TRBJ2-1; v_gene: TRBV28; d_gene: TRBD1; abundance: NA
CDR3nt: TGTGCCAGCAGCTACCGGGACAGAAGCAATCAGCCCCAGCATTTT; CDR3aa: CASSYRDRSNQPQHF; j_gene: TRBJ1-5; v_gene: TRBV5-5; d_gene: TRBD1; abundance: large
CDR3nt: TGTGCCAGCAGCAAAGTCCCGAACACCGGGGAGCTGTTTTTT; CDR3aa: CASSKVPNTGELFF; j_gene: TRBJ2-2; v_gene: TRBV21-1; d_gene: NA; abundance: few
CDR3nt: TGTGCCAGCAGCCAAGAGGCAGGAGAGGGTGATCAGCCCCAGCATTTT; CDR3aa: CASSQEAGEGDQPQHF; j_gene: TRBJ1-5; v_gene: TRBV4-2; d_gene: NA; abundance: NA
CDR3nt: TGTGCCAGCTCACCCAGCGGAGGGACGGATTGGGGGACCCAGTACTTC; CDR3aa: CASSPSGGTDWGTQYF; j_gene: TRBJ2-5; v_gene: TRBV18; d_gene: NA; abundance: few
CDR3nt: TGTGCCAGCAGCTGGGGACAGGGGGCAGACCAGCCCCAGCATTTT; CDR3aa: CASSWGQGADQPQHF; j_gene: TRBJ1-5; v_gene: TRBV11-2; d_gene: TRBD1; abundance: NA
CDR3nt: TGTGCCAGCAGCCAGGGGGCCAGCTATGGCTACACCTTC; CDR3aa: CASSQGASYGYTF; j_gene: TRBJ1-2; v_gene: TRBV4-2; d_gene: NA; abundance: few
CDR3nt: TGTGCCAGCAGTCTCGGGACAGTGCACACTGAAGCTTTCTTT; CDR3aa: CASSLGTVHTEAFF; j_gene: TRBJ1-1; v_gene: TRBV13; d_gene: TRBD1; abundance: NA
CDR3nt: TGTGCCAGCAGCTTATCGCGGGACACCGAGCAGTACTTC; CDR3aa: CASSLSRDTEQYF; j_gene: TRBJ2-7; v_gene: TRBV7-2; d_gene: NA; abundance: NA
CDR3nt: TGTGCCAGCAGCCCCGGGACAGGGGTGTCAAATGAGCAGTTCTTC; CDR3aa: CASSPGTGVSNEQFF; j_gene: TRBJ2-1; v_gene: TRBV7-6; d_gene: TRBD1; abundance: few
CDR3nt: TGCGCCAGCAGCCAGGATAGCGGGGACTTCTCCTACGAGCAGTACTTC; CDR3aa: CASSQDSGDFSYEQYF; j_gene: TRBJ2-7; v_gene: TRBV4-1; d_gene: TRBD2; abundance: few
CDR3nt: TGTGCCAGCAGCTTATCCCGGCAGACCTCTAACTATGGCTACACCTTC; CDR3aa: CASSLSRQTSNYGYTF; j_gene: TRBJ1-2; v_gene: TRBV7-2; d_gene: NA; abundance: NA
CDR3nt: TGCGCCAGCAGCTCCGGACAGGGGGCGAGCGGAGAGACCCAGTACTTC; CDR3aa: CASSSGQGASGETQYF; j_gene: TRBJ2-5; v_gene: TRBV5-1; d_gene: TRBD1; abundance: NA
CDR3nt: TGTGCCAGCAGCTTAGGCGGACACCCCGGGAACACTGAAGCTTTCTTT; CDR3aa: CASSLGGHPGNTEAFF; j_gene: TRBJ1-1; v_gene: TRBV7-3; d_gene: NA; abundance: NA
CDR3nt: TGTGCCAGCAGCGCAATAGGACAGGGCCTCTACAATGAGCAGTTCTTC; CDR3aa: CASSAIGQGLYNEQFF; j_gene: TRBJ2-1; v_gene: TRBV9; d_gene: TRBD1; abundance: few
CDR3nt: TGCGCCAGCAGCTCGGCGGGGACTGACAATACGCAGTATTTT; CDR3aa: CASSSAGTDNTQYF; j_gene: TRBJ2-3; v_gene: TRBV5-1; d_gene: NA; abundance: NA
CDR3nt: TGTGCCAGCAGCCCATTCGGCGGGAGTATTAATGAGCAGTTCTTC; CDR3aa: CASSPFGGSINEQFF; j_gene: TRBJ2-1; v_gene: TRBV7-9; d_gene: TRBD2; abundance: NA
CDR3nt: TGTGCCAGCACCCTTCCGCTAGCGGGGACGATTGAGCAGTTCTTC; CDR3aa: CASTLPLAGTIEQFF; j_gene: TRBJ2-1; v_gene: TRBV28; d_gene: TRBD2; abundance: few
CDR3nt: TGTGCCAGCAGTCTCGGGACAGTGCACACTGAAGCTTTCTTT; CDR3aa: CASSLGTVHTEAFF; j_gene: TRBJ1-1; v_gene: TRBV27; d_gene: TRBD1; abundance: few
CDR3nt: TGTGCCAGCAGTCCGGTTCAGGGTGCGCCTCGCGAGCAGTACTTC; CDR3aa: CASSPVQGAPREQYF; j_gene: TRBJ2-7; v_gene: TRBV7-2; d_gene: NA; abundance: NA
CDR3nt: TGTGCCAGCAGTTTAATTCACGGGGTTAGCAATCAGCCCCAGCATTTT; CDR3aa: CASSLIHGVSNQPQHF; j_gene: TRBJ1-5; v_gene: TRBV27; d_gene: NA; abundance: NA